This T cell receptor (beta chain) appears in the sequencing data of a study of cytomegalovirus exposure and HLA in healthy donors. Study findings and constraints: In presence/absence analyses, roughly uniform sequencing depth across donors was assumed. Per a prior analysis, the majority of TCR beta V segments were productive roughly 90% or roughly 30% of the time. Reported findings show TCR beta sequences accurately forecast HLA-A and HLA-B alleles in most subjects.

Germline CDR1 is MDHEN and CDR2 is SYDVKM. Trimming left V 7 bases short and J 4 bases short, with 16 bases between. The CDR3 runs 15 residues. It was with 60 Vbeta and 13 Jbeta primers that the PCR ran. Libraries were prepared by immunoSEQ multiplex PCR; TCRdb keeps only in-frame clonotypes and omits some of them. The table includes 150,000 to 200,000 clones, about 80% detected once. In regard to this clone: Its antigen remains unidentified.

The V call is TRBV28, the J call TRBJ1-4; D unresolved. The sample taken for sequencing was PBMCs. The sequence derives from a man between 45 and 60 years old in good health and CMV-seropositive. The CDR3 loop is CASTQSEAGNEKLFF. In nucleotides, the CDR3 is TGTGCCAGCACCCAATCAGAGGCGGGTAATGAAAAACTGTTTTTT.